The source of this T cell receptor (beta chain) is a study of blood T cell repertoires in COVID-19. The wider study: Material from acute and convalescent COVID-19 was sourced from the United States, Italy and Spain. T cells, B-cell-depleted T cells, or PBMCs provided the cDNA or gDNA that served as material.

This CDR3 contains 15 residues. The germline CDR1 and CDR2 sequences are SGHNT and YENEEA. Trimming at V came to 6 bases and at J to 2 bases, leaving 4 bases not matched to a gene. In the original analysis: Reference gene primer amplification gave nucleated cell count estimates. Using immunoSEQ multiplex PCR, the repertoire was profiled, and TCRdb retains in-frame clones only, with some absent. Clone size and the V and J calls come from that table; the DNA yielded D and trimming. The sample lists 120,000 to 150,000 clones, 87% occurring once. This chain joins TRBV11-3 and TRBJ2-4; 10 bases align to TRBD1. The TCR sequence derives from a man aged 45-65 years who had recovered from COVID-19. Sequencing used peripheral blood. The CDR3 protein is CASRRQGASKNIQYF. The DNA of the CDR3 is TGTGCCAGCAGACGACAGGGGGCATCCAAAAACATTCAGTACTTC.